This paragraph reports one T cell receptor beta chain. V dropped 4 bases and J dropped 6 bases, with 15 bases sitting between them. The CDR3 is made up of 14 amino acids. CDR1 is LGHDT, CDR2 YNNKEL, per germline (reference sequence). This record comes from a study of blood T cell repertoires in COVID-19. Study in general: COVID-19 samples collected from the United States, Italy and Spain covered acute and convalescent phases. From T cells, B-cell-depleted T cells, or PBMCs came the material, which was cDNA or gDNA.

In the original workflow: Researchers report that nucleated cell counts were estimated from reference gene primer amplification. Assay used: immunoSEQ multiplex PCR; TCRdb lists only in-frame clones, some missing. V and J calls and clone size are given by that table; D and trimming were obtained from the DNA. The sample includes around 280,000 clones, approximately 83% of them seen just once. V and J are TRBV3-1 (or the pseudogene TRBV3-2) and TRBJ1-2, with a tentative D call TRBD1 (5 bases). The specimen was peripheral blood. This clonotype originated in a woman aged 30 to 39 who had recovered from COVID-19. The DNA of the CDR3 is TGTGCCAGCAGCCTACCGGGACTATTCAATGGCTACACCTTC. This gives the protein CASSLPGLFNGYTF.